Listed below are T cell receptor beta chains from one sample, sequenced in a study of blood T cell repertoires in COVID-19. The repertoire was sequenced with immunoSEQ multiplex PCR; TCRdb's copy has only in-frame clones and lacks some. This sample carries about 110,000 clones, more than 70% of them seen once, and the ten largest clones take roughly 4.3%. The material sequenced was peripheral blood. The source of these receptors is a man in his 70s with acute or convalescent COVID-19. Both conserved end residues are part of each CDR3. Fields, in order: V gene, clone size, D gene, J gene, CDR3 DNA, CDR3 protein. D genes are given only for firm matches. Expanded clones get a size class; other rows say once, few or many, or leave the size out.

TRBV9,-,-,TRBJ2-2,TGTGCCAGCAGCGTAGCTGGGCAGGGGGGTTCCACCGGGGAGCTGTTTTTT,CASSVAGQGGSTGELFF
TRBV10-2,-,-,TRBJ2-2,TGCGCCAGCAGCCACTCCTCGAACACCGGGGAGCTGTTTTTT,CASSHSSNTGELFF
TRBV10-3,-,-,TRBJ2-1,TGTGCCATCAAGGACTCGCATCTCTACAATGAGCAGTTCTTC,CAIKDSHLYNEQFF
TRBV5-1,-,-,TRBJ2-5,TGCGCCAGCAGCTCAACAGGGAGCCAAGAGACCCAGTACTTC,CASSSTGSQETQYF
TRBV6-5,-,-,TRBJ1-5,TGTGCCAGCATGGGGGGTGGGAGCAATCAGCCCCAGCATTTT,CASMGGGSNQPQHF
TRBV19,-,TRBD1,TRBJ1-6,TGTGCCACCAATGCCGACCCGGGACAGAGAAATTCACCCCTCCACTTT,CATNADPGQRNSPLHF
TRBV12-3/TRBV12-4,-,-,TRBJ1-1,TGTGCCAGCAGGGAAAGGAGGGGCACTGAAGCTTTCTTT,CASRERRGTEAFF
TRBV18,-,-,TRBJ1-5,TGTGCCAGCTCACCATTGGACAGAAGCAATCAGCCCCAGCATTTT,CASSPLDRSNQPQHF
TRBV29-1,-,-,TRBJ2-4,TGCAGCGTTGAAGATCCCGCAGGGAAGGAGGCCAAAAACATTCAGTACTTC,CSVEDPAGKEAKNIQYF
TRBV25-1,few,-,TRBJ2-7,TGTGCCAGCAGTGAAACGGGGGAGCAGTACTTC,CASSETGEQYF
TRBV19,-,-,TRBJ2-1,TGTGCCAGTAGTACTCACAATGAGCAGTTCTTC,CASSTHNEQFF
TRBV5-1,-,-,TRBJ2-1,TGCGCCAGCAGCTTGGAAGGGGCAGGTTCAAATGAGCAGTTCTTC,CASSLEGAGSNEQFF
TRBV5-5,-,-,TRBJ1-5,TGTGCCAGCAGCTTGACTCAGGGAACCAATCAGCCCCAGCATTTT,CASSLTQGTNQPQHF
TRBV7-9,-,-,TRBJ2-2,TGTGCCAGCTTGGCGGGAATTAACACCGGGGAGCTGTTTTTT,CASLAGINTGELFF
TRBV9,-,TRBD1,TRBJ2-2,TGTGCCAGCAGCGTACAGGGGGCGTACACCGGGGAGCTGTTTTTT,CASSVQGAYTGELFF
TRBV18,once,-,TRBJ1-5,TGTGCCAGCTCACCACAGGGGAAGGAGCCCCAGCATTTT,CASSPQGKEPQHF
TRBV19,-,TRBD1,TRBJ1-6,TGTGCCAGTAGTGTGGAGACAGGGGCATACAATTCACCCCTCCACTTT,CASSVETGAYNSPLHF
TRBV9,-,-,TRBJ1-1,TGTGCCAGCAGCGTAGATCCGGGAACTGAAGCTTTCTTT,CASSVDPGTEAFF
TRBV7-3,many,TRBD1,TRBJ1-6,TGTGCCAGCAGCTTAGAGGGGGCAGGGTCACCCCTCCACTTT,CASSLEGAGSPLHF
TRBV5-1,-,-,TRBJ2-2,TGCGCCAGCAGCTTGGGGCTACAGGGATCGGCCGGGGAGCTGTTTTTT,CASSLGLQGSAGELFF
TRBV7-6,few,-,TRBJ2-5,TGTGCCAGCAGCTTAGACAGGGTAGAGACCCAGTACTTC,CASSLDRVETQYF
TRBV18,-,-,TRBJ2-5,TGTGCCAGCTCACAGACTGCCCAAGAGACCCAGTACTTC,CASSQTAQETQYF
TRBV15,few,-,TRBJ1-6,TGTGCCACCAGCAGAGATCAGTCCGAGGGTTCACCCCTCCACTTT,CATSRDQSEGSPLHF
TRBV24-1,-,-,TRBJ2-1,TGTGCCACCAGTACGGCCGGAGGAGCCGTGACCGCCTACAATGAGCAGTTCTTC,CATSTAGGAVTAYNEQFF
TRBV7-2,-,TRBD1,TRBJ2-7,TGTGCCAGCAGCTTAGAGGGACAGGGGGCATACGAGCAGTACTTC,CASSLEGQGAYEQYF
TRBV6-1,-,TRBD1,TRBJ2-7,TGTGCCAGCAGTGAAAGGAGAATGGGGACAGGGGGCGAAGTGCAGTACTTC,CASSERRMGTGGEVQYF
TRBV10-3,-,-,TRBJ1-1,TGTGCCATCAGTGGGACCGGAGGAGGGAGCACTGAAGCTTTCTTT,CAISGTGGGSTEAFF
TRBV15,-,TRBD2,TRBJ2-3,TGTGCCACCAGCAGAGATTTAATTCGGGGGGGAGATACGCAGTATTTT,CATSRDLIRGGDTQYF
TRBV5-1,-,-,TRBJ2-7,TGCGCCAGCAGTCCTAATACTAGGAGGGAATACGAGCAGTACTTC,CASSPNTRREYEQYF
TRBV7-2,-,TRBD1,TRBJ2-7,TGTGCCAGCAGCTTAGGCCTACAGGGGGTCGAGCAGTACTTC,CASSLGLQGVEQYF
TRBV7-8,-,TRBD1,TRBJ1-5,TGTGCCAGCAGCTTACGGACAGGGGGCAATCAGCCCCAGCATTTT,CASSLRTGGNQPQHF
TRBV10-3,-,-,TRBJ2-4,TGTGCCATCAGCGCCGGCAGGGTAGCCAAAAACATTCAGTACTTC,CAISAGRVAKNIQYF
TRBV11-2,-,-,TRBJ2-5,TGTGCCAGCAGCAGACAGACAGGCAGGGAGACCCAGTACTTC,CASSRQTGRETQYF
TRBV19,-,-,TRBJ1-5,TGTGCCAGTAGTCTATACATGGAGAATCAGCCCCAGCATTTT,CASSLYMENQPQHF
TRBV5-6,-,TRBD1,TRBJ1-2,TGTGCCAGCAGCTTGGGGGGACAGGGAGTCGGATGGGGCTACACCTTC,CASSLGGQGVGWGYTF
TRBV5-1,-,TRBD1,TRBJ1-1,TGCGCCAGCAGCAGAATATCAGGGGGCCGTAACACTGAAGCTTTCTTT,CASSRISGGRNTEAFF
TRBV18,few,TRBD2,TRBJ2-7,TGTGCCAGCTCACCACCCGCACTAGCGGGGGGGCCAAACGAGCAGTACTTC,CASSPPALAGGPNEQYF
TRBV19,once,TRBD2,TRBJ2-5,TGTGCCAGTAGTATATATACTAGCGGGGACAAAGAGACCCAGTACTTC,CASSIYTSGDKETQYF
TRBV6-5,-,-,TRBJ1-1,TGTGCCAGCAGCGATTACGACGGGATGAACACTGAAGCTTTCTTT,CASSDYDGMNTEAFF
TRBV5-6,-,TRBD1,TRBJ1-5,TGTGCCAGCAGCTACTGGACAGGGGATAGCAATCAGCCCCAGCATTTT,CASSYWTGDSNQPQHF
TRBV5-1,-,TRBD1,TRBJ1-6,TGCGCCAGCAGCTTTGGGACAGAAAATTCACCCCTCCACTTT,CASSFGTENSPLHF
TRBV27,-,TRBD2,TRBJ2-7,TGTGCCAGCAGTGAACTAGCGGGGGGTAGCTACGAGCAGTACTTC,CASSELAGGSYEQYF
TRBV15,once,-,TRBJ2-3,TGTGCCACCAGTCCGGGGAGTAGCACAGATACGCAGTATTTT,CATSPGSSTDTQYF
TRBV19,-,TRBD1,TRBJ2-2,TGTGCCAGTAGTATACGACAGGGGGCCCCCGCCGGGGAGCTGTTTTTT,CASSIRQGAPAGELFF
TRBV7-3,once,TRBD1,TRBJ2-1,TGTGCCAGCAGAGCGGACAGGGTCGACTACAATGAGCAGTTCTTC,CASRADRVDYNEQFF
TRBV6-5,-,-,TRBJ1-2,TGTGCCAGCATCGGGCAACGGGGTAACTATGGCTACACCTTC,CASIGQRGNYGYTF
TRBV10-1,few,TRBD2,TRBJ2-7,TGCGCCAGCAGTGAGAGAGGGACTATTGAGCAGTACTTC,CASSERGTIEQYF
TRBV6-5,-,TRBD1,TRBJ1-2,TGTGCCAGCAGTTACTCCCGGACAGGAATCTATGGCTACACCTTC,CASSYSRTGIYGYTF
TRBV11-2,-,-,TRBJ1-5,TGTGCCAGCAGCTTCAGCTTCGACAAAAATCAGCCCCAGCATTTT,CASSFSFDKNQPQHF
TRBV21-1,-,-,TRBJ2-1,TGTGCCAGCAGCAAAGCCACTCCTAGCGGGGGGGCAACTCCTAACTCCTACAATGAGCAGTTCTTC,CASSKATPSGGATPNSYNEQFF
TRBV6-1,-,-,TRBJ1-2,TGTGCCAGCAGTGATGCAGGGCTCGGCTACACCTTC,CASSDAGLGYTF
TRBV11-2,-,-,TRBJ2-7,TGTGCCAGCAGCTCTCCGACAGGTTTCTACGAGCAGTACTTC,CASSSPTGFYEQYF
TRBV11-1,-,-,TRBJ1-6,TGTGCCAGCAGCCCTACTGCTAATTCACCCCTCCACTTT,CASSPTANSPLHF
TRBV11-2,few,TRBD1,TRBJ2-3,TGTGCCAGCAGCGGACAGGGGGCTAGCACAGATACGCAGTATTTT,CASSGQGASTDTQYF
TRBV13,-,TRBD1,TRBJ1-2,TGTGCCAGCAGCTCCCCAGGACAGGTGACTAACTATGGCTACACCTTC,CASSSPGQVTNYGYTF
TRBV21-1,-,-,TRBJ1-6,TGTGCCAGCAGCAATATAGGAGTCAGGGGACATAATTCACCCCTCCACTTT,CASSNIGVRGHNSPLHF
TRBV5-1,-,TRBD2,TRBJ2-3,TGCGCCAGCAGCTCCCTAGGTAGCGGGGGGGCGGTGAGAACAGATACGCAGTATTTT,CASSSLGSGGAVRTDTQYF
TRBV6-5,-,-,TRBJ1-1,TGTGCCAGCATTTCCGGGGGGATGAACACTGAAGCTTTCTTT,CASISGGMNTEAFF